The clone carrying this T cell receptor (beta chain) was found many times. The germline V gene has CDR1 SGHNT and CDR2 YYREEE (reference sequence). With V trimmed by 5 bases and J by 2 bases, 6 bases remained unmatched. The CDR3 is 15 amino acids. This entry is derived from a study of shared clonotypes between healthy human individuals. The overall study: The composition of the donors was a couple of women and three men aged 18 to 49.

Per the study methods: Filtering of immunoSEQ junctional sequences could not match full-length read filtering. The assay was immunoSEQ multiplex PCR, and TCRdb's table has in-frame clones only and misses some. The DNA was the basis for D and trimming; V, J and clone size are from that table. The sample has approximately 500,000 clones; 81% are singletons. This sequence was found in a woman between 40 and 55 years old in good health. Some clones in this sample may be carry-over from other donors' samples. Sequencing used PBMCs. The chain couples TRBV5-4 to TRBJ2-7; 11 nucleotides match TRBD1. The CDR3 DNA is TGTGCCAGCAGAAGTGGACAGGGGGCTACCTACGAGCAGTACTTC. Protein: CASRSGQGATYEQYF.